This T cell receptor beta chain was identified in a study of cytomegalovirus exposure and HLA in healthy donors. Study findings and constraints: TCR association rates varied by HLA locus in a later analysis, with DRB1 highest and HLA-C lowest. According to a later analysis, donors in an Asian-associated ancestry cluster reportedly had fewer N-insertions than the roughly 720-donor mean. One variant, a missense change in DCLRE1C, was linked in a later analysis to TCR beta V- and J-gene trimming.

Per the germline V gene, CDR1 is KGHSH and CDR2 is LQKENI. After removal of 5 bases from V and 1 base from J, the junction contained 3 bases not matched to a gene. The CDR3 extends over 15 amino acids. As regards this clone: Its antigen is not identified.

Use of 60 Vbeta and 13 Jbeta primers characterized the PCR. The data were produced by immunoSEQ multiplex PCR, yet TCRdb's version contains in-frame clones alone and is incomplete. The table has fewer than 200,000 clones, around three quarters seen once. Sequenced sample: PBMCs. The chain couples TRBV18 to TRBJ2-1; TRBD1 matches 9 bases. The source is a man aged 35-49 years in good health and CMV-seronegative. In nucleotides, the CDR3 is TGTGCCAGCTCATCACAGGGGGCGTCCTACAATGAGCAGTTCTTC. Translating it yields CASSSQGASYNEQFF.